This T cell receptor beta chain derives from a study of regulatory dendritic cells for organ transplantation. The table came from immunoSEQ multiplex PCR; TCRdb's copy has only in-frame clones and leaves some out. The profile shows about 34,000 clones, about 88% of them singletons. As regards this clone: Its specificity is not known.

This CDR3 has 12 residues. With 5 bases removed from V and 3 bases from J, the gap between germline ends came to 5 bases. Germline loops: CDR1 LNHDA, CDR2 SQIVND (reference sequence). Whole-study findings and limits: The authors noted considerable between-person heterogeneity in alloreactive memory CD8+ cells.

The chain links TRBV19 to TRBJ1-5; D gene unclear. The sample was naive CD4+ T cells from blood. Subset meaning: CD45RA+ naive T cells. The TCR was taken from a human donor in good health. The CDR3 bases are TGTGCCAGTAGTCGGTACAATCAGCCCCAGCATTTT. Protein: CASSRYNQPQHF.